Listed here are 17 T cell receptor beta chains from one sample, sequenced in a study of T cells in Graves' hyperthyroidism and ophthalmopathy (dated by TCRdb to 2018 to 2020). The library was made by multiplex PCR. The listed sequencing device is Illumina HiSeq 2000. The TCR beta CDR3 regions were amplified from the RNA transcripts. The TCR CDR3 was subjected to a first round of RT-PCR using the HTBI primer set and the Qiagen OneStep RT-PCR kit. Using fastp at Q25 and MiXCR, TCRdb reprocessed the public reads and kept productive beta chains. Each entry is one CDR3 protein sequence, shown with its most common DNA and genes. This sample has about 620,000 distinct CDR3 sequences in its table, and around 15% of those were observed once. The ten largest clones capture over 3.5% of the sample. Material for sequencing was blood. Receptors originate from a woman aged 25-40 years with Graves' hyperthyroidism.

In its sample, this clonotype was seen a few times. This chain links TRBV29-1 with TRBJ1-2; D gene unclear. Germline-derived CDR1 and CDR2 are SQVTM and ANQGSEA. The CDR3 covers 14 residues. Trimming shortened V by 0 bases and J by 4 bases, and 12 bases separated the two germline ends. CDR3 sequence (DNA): TGCAGCGTTGAAGATCTTCGGTCGGGCTATGGCTACACCTTC. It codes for CSVEDLRSGYGYTF.

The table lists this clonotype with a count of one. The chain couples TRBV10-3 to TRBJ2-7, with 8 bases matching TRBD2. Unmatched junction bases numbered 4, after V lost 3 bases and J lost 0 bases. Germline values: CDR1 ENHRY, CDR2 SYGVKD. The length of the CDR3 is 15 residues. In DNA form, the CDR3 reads TGTGCCATCAGTGACCGGACTAGCAGCTCCTACGAGCAGTACTTC. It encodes CAISDRTSSSYEQYF.

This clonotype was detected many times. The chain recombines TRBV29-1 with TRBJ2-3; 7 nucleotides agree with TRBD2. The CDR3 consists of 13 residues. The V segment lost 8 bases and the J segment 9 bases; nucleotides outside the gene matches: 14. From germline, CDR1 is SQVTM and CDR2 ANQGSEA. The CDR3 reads CSSNPGGSATQYF. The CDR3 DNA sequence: TGCAGCAGTAACCCAGGCGGGAGTGCGACGCAGTATTTT.

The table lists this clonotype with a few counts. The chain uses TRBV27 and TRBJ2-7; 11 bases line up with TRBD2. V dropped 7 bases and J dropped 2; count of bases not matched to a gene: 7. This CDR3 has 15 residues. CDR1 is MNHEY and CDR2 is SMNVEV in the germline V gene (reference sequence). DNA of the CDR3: TGTGCCAGCACCCTTAGCGGGAGGGCCCCCTACGAGCAGTACTTC. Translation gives CASTLSGRAPYEQYF.

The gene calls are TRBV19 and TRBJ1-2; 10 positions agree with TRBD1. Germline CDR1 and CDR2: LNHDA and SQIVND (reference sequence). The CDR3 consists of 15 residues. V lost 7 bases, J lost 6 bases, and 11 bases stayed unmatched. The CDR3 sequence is CASNDRGLRLDGYTF. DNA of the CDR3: TGTGCCAGTAACGACAGGGGGCTCCGCCTCGATGGCTACACCTTC.

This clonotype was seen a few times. The CDR3 nucleotides read TGTGCCAGCAGCTTACAGGGTTGGAGGCACACCGGGGAGCTGTTTTTT. This encodes CASSLQGWRHTGELFF. The chain is built from TRBV11-3 and TRBJ2-2; D is tentatively TRBD1 or TRBD2 (5 bases each). Germline CDR1 reads SGHNT; CDR2 reads YENEEA. Trimming shortened V by 2 bases and J by 3 bases, and 13 bases separated the two germline ends. There are 16 residues in the CDR3.

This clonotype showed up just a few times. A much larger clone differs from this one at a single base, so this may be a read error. The CDR3 DNA reads TGTGCCGGCAGCCTACAGCAGAAAGGGACCTACGAGCAGTACTTC. Translation gives CAGSLQQKGTYEQYF. V and J are TRBV7-6 and TRBJ2-7; D gene unclear. CDR1 SGHVS and CDR2 FNYEAQ come from the germline V gene. The CDR3 consists of 15 residues.

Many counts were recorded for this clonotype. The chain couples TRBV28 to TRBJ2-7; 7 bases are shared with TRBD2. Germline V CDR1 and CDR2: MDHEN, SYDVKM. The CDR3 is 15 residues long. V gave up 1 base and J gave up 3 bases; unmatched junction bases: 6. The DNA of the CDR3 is TGTGCCAGCAGTTTATTAGGGACTACGAGCTACGAGCAGTACTTC. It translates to CASSLLGTTSYEQYF.

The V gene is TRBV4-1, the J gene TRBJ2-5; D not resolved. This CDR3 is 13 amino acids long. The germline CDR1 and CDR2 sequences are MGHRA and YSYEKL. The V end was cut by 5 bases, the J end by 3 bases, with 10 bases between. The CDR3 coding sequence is TGCGCCAGCAGCACGGCACCTGAAGAGACCCAGTACTTC. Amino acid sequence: CASSTAPEETQYF.

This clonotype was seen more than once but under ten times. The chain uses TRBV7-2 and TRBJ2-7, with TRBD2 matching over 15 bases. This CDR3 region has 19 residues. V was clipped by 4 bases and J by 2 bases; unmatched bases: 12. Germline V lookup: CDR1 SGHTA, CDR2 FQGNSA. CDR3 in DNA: TGTGCCAGCAGCTCGATCGGACTAGCGGGAGGGTTGCCTCCCTACGAGCAGTACTTC. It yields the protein CASSSIGLAGGLPPYEQYF.

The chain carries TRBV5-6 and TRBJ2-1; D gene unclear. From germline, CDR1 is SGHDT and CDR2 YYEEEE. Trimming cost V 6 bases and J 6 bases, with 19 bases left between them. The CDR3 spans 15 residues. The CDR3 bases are TGTGCCAGCACCTTTCTTGACGCTATATTCAATGAGCAGTTCTTC. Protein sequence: CASTFLDAIFNEQFF.

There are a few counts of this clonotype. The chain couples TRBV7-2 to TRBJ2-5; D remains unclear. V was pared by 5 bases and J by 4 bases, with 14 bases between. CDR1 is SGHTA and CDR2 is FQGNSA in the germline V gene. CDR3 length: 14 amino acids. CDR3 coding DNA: TGTGCCAGCAGCGGTCGGTTTGTTGGAGAGACCCAGTACTTC. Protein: CASSGRFVGETQYF.

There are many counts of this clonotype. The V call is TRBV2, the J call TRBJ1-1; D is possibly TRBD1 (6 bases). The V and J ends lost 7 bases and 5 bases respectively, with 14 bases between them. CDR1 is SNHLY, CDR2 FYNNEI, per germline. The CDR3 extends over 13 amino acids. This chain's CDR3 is CASIPQGLTEAFF. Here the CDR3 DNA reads TGTGCCAGCATCCCCCAGGGGTTGACTGAAGCTTTCTTT.

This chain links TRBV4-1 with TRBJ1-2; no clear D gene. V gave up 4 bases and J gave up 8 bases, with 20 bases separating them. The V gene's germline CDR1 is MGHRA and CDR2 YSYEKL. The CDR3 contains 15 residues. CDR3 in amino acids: CASSRPQGFFDGYTF. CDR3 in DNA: TGCGCCAGCAGCCGCCCCCAAGGGTTTTTTGACGGCTACACCTTC.

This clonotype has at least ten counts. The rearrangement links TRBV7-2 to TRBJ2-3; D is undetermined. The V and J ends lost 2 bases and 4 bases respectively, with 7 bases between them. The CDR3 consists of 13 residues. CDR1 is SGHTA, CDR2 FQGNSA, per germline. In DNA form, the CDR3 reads TGTGCCAGCAGCTTAAGTTTTGCAGATACGCAGTATTTT. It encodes CASSLSFADTQYF.

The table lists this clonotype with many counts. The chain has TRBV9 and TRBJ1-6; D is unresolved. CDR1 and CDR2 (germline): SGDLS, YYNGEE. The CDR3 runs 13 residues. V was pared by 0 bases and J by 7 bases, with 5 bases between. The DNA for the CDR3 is TGTGCCAGCAGCGTAGAGTGGAATTCACCCCTCCACTTT. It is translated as CASSVEWNSPLHF.

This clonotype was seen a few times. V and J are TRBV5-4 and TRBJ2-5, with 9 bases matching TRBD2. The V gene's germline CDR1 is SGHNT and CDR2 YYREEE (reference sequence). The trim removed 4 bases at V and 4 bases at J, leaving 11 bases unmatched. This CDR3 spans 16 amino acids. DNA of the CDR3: TGTGCCAGCAGCGTATCTAGCGGGAATTCGAGAGAGACCCAGTACTTC. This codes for CASSVSSGNSRETQYF.